The 27 T cell receptor beta chains presented below share a single source sample, sequenced in a study of CD8 T cells in Susac syndrome. cDNA came from approximately 0.5 to 1 ug RNA primed by random hexamers. TCRdb re-called the immunoSEQ multiplex PCR reads with MiXCR, one entry per CDR3 protein. Of around 190,000 distinct CDR3 sequences in the sample, about 95% were seen once. Material for sequencing was CD4+ T cells from PBMCs. These receptors came from a human donor in good health.

The chain combines TRBV3-1 with TRBJ1-2, with D unresolved. V lost 1 base and J lost 7, with 4 bases in between. The CDR3 has 11 residues. The germline CDR1 and CDR2 sequences are LGHDT and YNNKEL (reference sequence). The CDR3 nucleotides are TGTGCCAGCAGCCAAGCAGCTGGCTACACCTTC. Its translation is CASSQAAGYTF.

This chain uses TRBV25-1 with TRBJ2-5, with D possibly being TRBD2 (6 bases). The CDR3 consists of 14 residues. The V gene lost 5 bases and the J gene lost 3 bases, with 13 bases spanning the gap. The germline gives CDR1 MGHDK, CDR2 SYGVNS. CDR3 in amino acids: CASSQYTGEETQYF. As DNA, the CDR3 is TGTGCCAGCAGTCAGTACACGGGGGAAGAGACCCAGTACTTC.

The J gene is TRBJ1-2, the V gene TRBV19; D perhaps matches TRBD1 (5 bases). Trimming removed 4 bases from V and 2 bases from J, with 11 bases in between. CDR3 size: 14 residues. Germline CDR1 reads LNHDA; CDR2 reads SQIVND (reference sequence). The CDR3: CASSTRGPNYGYTF. The DNA for the CDR3 is TGTGCCAGTAGTACCCGGGGCCCCAACTATGGCTACACCTTC.

V and J are TRBV12-3 or TRBV12-4 and TRBJ1-5; D unclear. This CDR3 spans 13 amino acids. The germline V and J ends were trimmed by 2 bases and 5 bases, with 7 bases remaining between them. CDR3 region: CASSLSGYQPQHF. CDR3 DNA sequence: TGTGCCAGCAGTTTATCCGGGTATCAGCCCCAGCATTTT.

This rearrangement joins TRBV2 to TRBJ1-5; 9 nucleotides align to TRBD1. Per germline, CDR1 SNHLY and CDR2 FYNNEI. V lost 10 bases and J lost 5; bases outside the gene matches: 9. The CDR3 consists of 14 residues. This CDR3 is CATQGTGKDQPQHF. The CDR3 DNA is TGTGCCACCCAAGGGACAGGGAAAGATCAGCCCCAGCATTTT.

V and J are TRBV10-3 and TRBJ1-2; a possible D gene is TRBD1 (6 bases). V was clipped by 0 bases and J by 7 bases, with 6 bases between them. This CDR3 has 12 amino acids. Germline lookup yields CDR1 ENHRY and CDR2 SYGVKD. CDR3 sequence (DNA): TGTGCCATCAGTGAGTCAGGGGGTGGCTACACCTTC. It translates to CAISESGGGYTF.

V gene TRBV20-1 combines with J gene TRBJ1-1, with D uncertain. Germline V gene sequence: CDR1 DFQATT, CDR2 SNEGSKA (reference sequence). Trimming cost V 6 bases and J 1 base, with 9 bases left between them. The CDR3 is made up of 12 amino acids. The CDR3 is CSADDENTEAFF. The CDR3 DNA is TGCAGTGCGGATGACGAGAACACTGAAGCTTTCTTT.

The J gene is TRBJ1-2, the V gene TRBV6-2 or TRBV6-3; no definite D call. The CDR3 loop spans 11 amino acids. The germline V gene has CDR1 MNHEY and CDR2 SVGEGT. V was cut by 10 bases and J by 2 bases, with 8 bases left in between. The CDR3 here is CATEENYGYTF. The CDR3 coding sequence is TGTGCCACCGAGGAAAACTATGGCTACACCTTC.

This chain joins TRBV20-1 and TRBJ2-5, with D possibly TRBD2 on 5 matching bases. The CDR3 loop spans 13 amino acids. CDR1 is DFQATT, CDR2 SNEGSKA, per germline (reference sequence). Deletions cut 6 bases from V and 5 bases from J, with 16 bases between. For the CDR3, the DNA is TGCAGTGCCGCACTAGTGCCGGGGGAGACCCAGTACTTC. Translating gives CSAALVPGETQYF.

The chain has TRBV7-2 and TRBJ2-5; D may correspond to TRBD1 or TRBD2 (5 bases each). Trimming removed 4 bases from V and 5 bases from J, with 11 bases in between. The germline CDR1 and CDR2 sequences are SGHTA and FQGNSA. CDR3 length: 13 amino acids. CDR3 nucleotides: TGTGCCAGCAGCTGGGGGAGTGTGGAGACCCAGTACTTC. Amino acid sequence: CASSWGSVETQYF.

The rearrangement joins TRBV7-9 to TRBJ2-7; 7 positions match TRBD2. The germline CDR1 and CDR2 sequences are SEHNR and FQNEAQ (reference sequence). Trimming took 1 base from V and 3 from J; bases not matched to a gene: 6. The CDR3 covers 15 residues. The CDR3 spells CASSLGASGRYEQYV. The CDR3 bases are TGTGCCAGCAGCTTAGGGGCTAGCGGACGCTACGAGCAGTACGTC.

CDR3 sequence (DNA): TGCGCCAGCAGCCTTGGACAGAGCGCCTACGAGCAGTACGTC. It codes for CASSLGQSAYEQYV. The chain links TRBV4-1 to TRBJ2-7, with D possibly TRBD1 on 6 matching bases. Trimming cost V 4 bases and J 2 bases, with 12 bases left between them. Germline V gene lookup returns CDR1 MGHRA and CDR2 YSYEKL. The CDR3 has 14 amino acids.

This clonotype occurred once. The V and J genes are TRBV2 and TRBJ2-5; 7 bases agree with TRBD1. The CDR3 spans 12 residues. The trim removed 10 bases at V and 4 bases at J, leaving 6 bases unmatched. Germline CDR1 SNHLY, CDR2 FYNNEI. This chain's CDR3 is CATLGGGETQYF. The CDR3 DNA sequence: TGTGCCACCCTAGGGGGCGGAGAGACCCAGTACTTC.

This clonotype was observed once. The chain joins TRBV12-3 or TRBV12-4 to TRBJ2-2; tentatively, D is TRBD2 (5 bases). The CDR3 totals 15 residues. With 4 bases removed from V and 6 bases from J, the gap between germline ends came to 15 bases. CDR3 bases: TGTGCCAGCAGTTCCACCCGGGATCTTTCCGGGGAGCTGTTTTTT. Translated: CASSSTRDLSGELFF.

The rearrangement links TRBV6-2 or TRBV6-3 to TRBJ2-7, with D unclear. The germline CDR1 and CDR2 sequences are MNHEY and SVGEGT. V lost 6 bases and J 3 bases, leaving 15 bases between the germline ends. The CDR3 runs 14 residues. CDR3: CASSYANSFYEQYV. CDR3 coding DNA: TGTGCCAGCAGCTACGCCAACTCCTTCTACGAGCAGTACGTC.

CDR3 in amino acids: CATSRDTTGTLVVPQYF. In DNA form, the CDR3 reads TGTGCCACCAGCAGAGATACGACAGGGACCCTTGTGGTGCCCCAGTACTTC. This chain connects TRBV15 to TRBJ2-5; 7 bases are shared with TRBD1. This CDR3 spans 17 amino acids. The germline gives CDR1 LNHNV, CDR2 YYDKDF (reference sequence). V shed 0 bases and J 9 bases; nucleotides not matched to a gene: 16.

The chain links TRBV12-3 or TRBV12-4 to TRBJ2-3; D not certain. The CDR3 covers 15 residues. V was clipped by 7 bases and J by 1 base, with 15 bases between them. CDR3 coding DNA: TGTGCCAGCACCGCCGGGCCGAGCGGCACAGATACGCAGTATTTT. The encoded protein is CASTAGPSGTDTQYF.

V usage is TRBV5-6 and J usage is TRBJ2-5, with D perhaps assigned TRBD1 or TRBD2 (5 bases each). In germline, CDR1 is SGHDT, CDR2 YYEEEE. CDR3 size: 13 residues. V dropped 4 bases and J dropped 7 bases, with 14 bases sitting between them. CDR3: CASSTGPGGTQYF. DNA for the CDR3: TGTGCCAGCAGCACGGGACCAGGAGGGACCCAGTACTTC.

The chain recombines TRBV29-1 with TRBJ1-1, with D uncertain. This CDR3 has 11 amino acids. The ends were cut back, 6 bases at V and 2 bases at J, with 7 bases in the middle. Germline V gene sequence: CDR1 SQVTM, CDR2 ANQGSEA. In nucleotides, the CDR3 is TGCAGCGTCCGGATTAACACTGAAGCTTTCTTT. Translated: CSVRINTEAFF.

CDR3 nucleotide sequence: TGTGCCAGCAGCCAAGTTACAGGGTCGGACACTGAAGCTTTCTTT. Its protein is CASSQVTGSDTEAFF. The gene calls are TRBV3-1 and TRBJ1-1, with a possible D match to TRBD1 (6 bases). Trimming left V 1 base short and J 3 bases short, with 12 bases between. The CDR3 runs to 15 residues. The germline CDR1 and CDR2 sequences are LGHDT and YNNKEL (reference sequence).

The genes are TRBV9 and TRBJ2-2; no firm D call. The CDR3 runs to 12 residues. Germline-derived CDR1 and CDR2 are SGDLS and YYNGEE. The V and J ends lost 3 bases and 3 bases respectively, with 3 bases between them. The CDR3 reads CASSGHTGELFF. As DNA, the CDR3 is TGTGCCAGCAGCGGACACACCGGGGAGCTGTTTTTT.

This clonotype was seen once. The genes are TRBV18 and TRBJ1-5; D is uncertain. CDR3 length equals 13 residues. Germline assignment: CDR1 KGHSH and CDR2 LQKENI. V lost 2 bases, J lost 6 bases, and 8 bases lay in between. Here the CDR3 reads CASSPSDGQPQHF. DNA for the CDR3: TGTGCCAGCTCACCAAGTGATGGTCAGCCCCAGCATTTT.

This chain joins TRBV20-1 and TRBJ1-5; possibly TRBD1 for D (6 bases). V lost 0 bases, J lost 7 bases, and 22 bases lay in between. The CDR3 loop spans 17 amino acids. CDR1 and CDR2 from the germline V gene are DFQATT and SNEGSKA (reference sequence). The CDR3 region is CSARDLIGGGQIQPQHF. DNA for the CDR3: TGCAGTGCTAGAGATCTAATTGGGGGGGGGCAAATACAGCCCCAGCATTTT.

CDR3 coding DNA: TGTGCCAGCAGCCATATACAGGGTTCGGGAAACACCATATATTTT. This gives the protein CASSHIQGSGNTIYF. V and J are TRBV9 and TRBJ1-3, with a possible D match to TRBD1 (6 bases). CDR3 length equals 15 residues. Germline lookup yields CDR1 SGDLS and CDR2 YYNGEE. Trimming cost V 4 bases and J 4 bases, with 15 bases left between them.

V usage is TRBV5-1 and J usage is TRBJ1-1, with D possibly matching TRBD1 (6 bases). V lost 0 bases and J 10 bases, leaving 13 bases between the germline ends. Germline V gives CDR1 SGHRS, CDR2 YFSETQ. The CDR3 extends over 13 amino acids. The CDR3 loop reads CASSLGQDSRAFF. The DNA for the CDR3 is TGCGCCAGCAGCTTGGGACAGGATTCTCGAGCTTTCTTT.

The J gene is TRBJ2-3, the V gene TRBV29-1, with 11 nucleotides matching TRBD2. Germline loops: CDR1 SQVTM, CDR2 ANQGSEA. The ends lost 0 bases at V and 6 bases at J; junction bases unmatched: 5. The length of the CDR3 is 15 residues. Here the CDR3 reads CSVEDTGLAGDTQYF. CDR3 nucleotides: TGCAGCGTTGAAGATACAGGACTAGCGGGTGATACGCAGTATTTT.

V and J are TRBV23-1 and TRBJ1-1, with 9 bases lining up with TRBD1. TRBV23-1 counts as an open reading frame of uncertain function. J lost 4 bases, V lost 2 bases, and 14 bases had no gene match. CDR3 size: 18 residues. The CDR3 DNA reads TGCGCCAGCAGTCAAGGGACAGGGACGAGAAGTTGGGTCACTGAAGCTTTCTTT. This codes for CASSQGTGTRSWVTEAFF.